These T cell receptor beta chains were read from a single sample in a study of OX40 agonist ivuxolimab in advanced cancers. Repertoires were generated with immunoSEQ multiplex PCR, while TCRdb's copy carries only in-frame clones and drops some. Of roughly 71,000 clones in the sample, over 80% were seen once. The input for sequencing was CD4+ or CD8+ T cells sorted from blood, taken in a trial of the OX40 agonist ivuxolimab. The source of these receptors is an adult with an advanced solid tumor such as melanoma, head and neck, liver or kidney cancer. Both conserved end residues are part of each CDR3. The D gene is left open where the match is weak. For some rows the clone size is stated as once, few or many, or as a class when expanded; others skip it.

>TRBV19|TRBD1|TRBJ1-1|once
TGTGCCAGTAGTATTGGACAGGGTTACACTGAAGCTTTCTTT
CASSIGQGYTEAFF
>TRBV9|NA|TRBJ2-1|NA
TGTGCCAGCAGCGTAGGTGGGAGTGGTCACAATGAGCAGTTCTTC
CASSVGGSGHNEQFF
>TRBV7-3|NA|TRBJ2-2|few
TGTGCCAGCAGCGCCCTCCCTTCGGGGGAAGGAGGGGAGCTGTTTTTT
CASSALPSGEGGELFF
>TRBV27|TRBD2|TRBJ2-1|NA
TGTGCCAGCAGTTTAGCGGGAGGTACCTACAATGAGCAGTTCTTC
CASSLAGGTYNEQFF
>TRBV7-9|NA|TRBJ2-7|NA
TGTGCCAGCAGCGCCCCCCACAGGGCCGAGCAGTACTTC
CASSAPHRAEQYF
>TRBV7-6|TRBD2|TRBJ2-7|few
TGTGCCAGCAGCTTTTTAGCGGGGACTTCCTACGAGCAGTACTTC
CASSFLAGTSYEQYF
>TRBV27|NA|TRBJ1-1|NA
TGTGCCAGCAGTTCCCAGGGGTATGAAGCTTTCTTT
CASSSQGYEAFF
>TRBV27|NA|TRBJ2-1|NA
TGTGCCAGCAGTGTAGGGTTGAATGAGCAGTTCTTC
CASSVGLNEQFF
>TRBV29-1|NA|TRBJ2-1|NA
TGCAGCGTTGACCCCTTAGAGACCTACAATGAGCAGTTCTTC
CSVDPLETYNEQFF
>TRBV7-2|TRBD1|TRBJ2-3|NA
TGTGCCAGCAGCTTATTGGGGACAGGGCAACCAGATACGCAGTATTTT
CASSLLGTGQPDTQYF
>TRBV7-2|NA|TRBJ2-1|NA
TGTGCCAGCAGCTTAGCGATTGGGTCAAGCTCCTACAATGAGCAGTTCTTC
CASSLAIGSSSYNEQFF
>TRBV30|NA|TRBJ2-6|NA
TGTGCCTGCTCTGAGTCTGGGGCCAACGTCCTGACTTTC
CACSESGANVLTF
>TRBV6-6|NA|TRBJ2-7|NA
TGTGCCAGCAGGGGATTTGCTCCAGGGGAGAGCGAGCAGTACTTC
CASRGFAPGESEQYF
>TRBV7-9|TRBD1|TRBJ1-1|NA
TGTGCCAGCAGCTTAGCCGGACAGGGGGCTTTCTTT
CASSLAGQGAFF
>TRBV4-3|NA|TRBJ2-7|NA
TGCGCCAGCAGCCAAGCTGGAGGGGGGTACGAGCAGTACTTC
CASSQAGGGYEQYF
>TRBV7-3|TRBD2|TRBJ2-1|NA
TGTGCCAGCAGCGCTCGACTAGCGGGGGAAGGCTATGAGCAGTTCTTC
CASSARLAGEGYEQFF
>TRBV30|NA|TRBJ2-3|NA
TGTGCCTGGAGACTAGCAGATACGCAGTATTTT
CAWRLADTQYF
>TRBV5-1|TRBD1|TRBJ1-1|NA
TGCGCCAGCAGCACGGGACAGGTGAACACTGAAGCTTTCTTT
CASSTGQVNTEAFF
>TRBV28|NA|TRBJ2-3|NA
TGTGCCAGCAGTACAGAACAGGGATACACAGATACGCAGTATTTT
CASSTEQGYTDTQYF
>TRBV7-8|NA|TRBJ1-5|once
TGTGCCAGCAGCTTATCGGGGTCGGGAAATCAGCCCCAGCATTTT
CASSLSGSGNQPQHF
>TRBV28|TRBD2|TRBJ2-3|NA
TGTGCCAGCAGTTTACTTTTAGCGGGAGACTCTAGCACAGATACGCAGTATTTT
CASSLLLAGDSSTDTQYF
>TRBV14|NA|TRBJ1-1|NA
TGTGCCAGCAGCATCCTGCCGGACACTGAAGCTTTCTTT
CASSILPDTEAFF
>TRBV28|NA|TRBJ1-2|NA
TGTGCCAGCAGTTTACATCCGAACTATGGCTACACCTTC
CASSLHPNYGYTF
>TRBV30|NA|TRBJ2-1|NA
TGTGCCTGGAAGCGAGCCAGGAACGATGAGCAGTTCTTC
CAWKRARNDEQFF
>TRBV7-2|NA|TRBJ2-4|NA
TGTGCCAGCAGCTTAGACAGGGGGGGAAACATTCAGTACTTC
CASSLDRGGNIQYF
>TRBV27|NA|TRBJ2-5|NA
TGTGCCAGCCTGGGACCGAGGGGGGAGACCCAGTACTTC
CASLGPRGETQYF
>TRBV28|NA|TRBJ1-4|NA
TGTGCCAGCAGTCGCGCCGTGGCGTGGTTTGATGAAAAACTGTTTTTT
CASSRAVAWFDEKLFF
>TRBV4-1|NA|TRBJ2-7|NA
TGCGCCAGCAGCCGGGGGACTGCTTCCTCACCCTACGAGCAGTACTTC
CASSRGTASSPYEQYF
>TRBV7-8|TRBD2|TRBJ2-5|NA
TGTGCCAGCAGCAGAACTAGCGGGGGAGGGCAAGAGACCCAGTACTTC
CASSRTSGGGQETQYF
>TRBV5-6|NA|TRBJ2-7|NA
TGTGCCAGCAGCTTGGGGGGGTTTCGGGACGAGCAGTACTTC
CASSLGGFRDEQYF
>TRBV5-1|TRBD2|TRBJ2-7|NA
TGCGCCAGCAGCCGGGCGGGAGGGGGTGAGCAGTACTTC
CASSRAGGGEQYF
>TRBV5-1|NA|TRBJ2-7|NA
TGCGCCAGCAGCTCCGGGGCGAGCGAGCAGTACTTC
CASSSGASEQYF
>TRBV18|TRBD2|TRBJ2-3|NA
TGTGCCAGCTCACCACCGGCGGGAGTCACAGATACGCAGTATTTT
CASSPPAGVTDTQYF
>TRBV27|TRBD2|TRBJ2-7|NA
TGTGCCAGCAGTCCAGGGACTAGCGGGAGGTTGGCCCACGAGCAGTACTTC
CASSPGTSGRLAHEQYF
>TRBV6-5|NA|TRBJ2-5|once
TGTGCCAGCAGTTACTCCAGACTAGTGGAAGAGACCCAGTACTTC
CASSYSRLVEETQYF
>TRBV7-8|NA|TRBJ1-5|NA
TGTGCCAGCACCGAGGGGACGGGAAATCAGCCCCAGCATTTT
CASTEGTGNQPQHF
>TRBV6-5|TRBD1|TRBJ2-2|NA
TGTGCCAGCAGTTCGCGACAGGGCACCGGGGAGCTGTTTTTT
CASSSRQGTGELFF
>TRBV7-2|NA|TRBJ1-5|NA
TGTGCCAGCAGCCCCGGGACCAACAACAATCAGCCCCAGCATTTT
CASSPGTNNNQPQHF
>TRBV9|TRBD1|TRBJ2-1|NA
TGTGCCAGCAGCGTAGCCGGACAGGGAGATGAGCAGTTCTTC
CASSVAGQGDEQFF
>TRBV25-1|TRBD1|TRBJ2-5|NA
TGTGCCAGCAACGGACAGGGGGCCGGGACCCAGTACTTC
CASNGQGAGTQYF
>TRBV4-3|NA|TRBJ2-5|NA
TGCGCCAGCAGCCAAGACTTAAAAGAGACCCAGTACTTC
CASSQDLKETQYF
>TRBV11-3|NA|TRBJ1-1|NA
TGTGCCAGCAGCTTAACCCACGTGAGGGACGTCGGCACTGAAGCTTTCTTT
CASSLTHVRDVGTEAFF
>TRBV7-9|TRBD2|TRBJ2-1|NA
TGTGCCAGCAGCTTAGCCGGAGCGGGAGGGCCTCACAATGAGCAGTTCTTC
CASSLAGAGGPHNEQFF
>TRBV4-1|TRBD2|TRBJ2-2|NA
TGCGCCAGCAGCCACAGAACCCTAGCGGGAGCCACCGGGGAGCTGTTTTTT
CASSHRTLAGATGELFF
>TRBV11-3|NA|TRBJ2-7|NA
TGTGCCAGCATCAACAGGGGAGGGGAGCAGTACTTC
CASINRGGEQYF
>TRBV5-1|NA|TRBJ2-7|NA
TGCGCCAGCACCTTGGCAGGGCTTTTGGACGAGCAGTACTTC
CASTLAGLLDEQYF
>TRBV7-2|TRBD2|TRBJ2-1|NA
TGTGCCAGCAGCTCTGAACTAGCGGGAGGAAGCAATGAGCAGTTCTTC
CASSSELAGGSNEQFF
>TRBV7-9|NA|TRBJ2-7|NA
TGTGCCAGCAGCCATACAGGGAGTTCCTACGAGCAGTACTTC
CASSHTGSSYEQYF
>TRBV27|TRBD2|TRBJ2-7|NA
TGTGCCAGCAGTGGGGGGACTAGCATGGTTGGTGAGCAGTACTTC
CASSGGTSMVGEQYF
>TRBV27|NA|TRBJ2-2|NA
TGTGCCAGCAGCCAGGCTTACGGGGAGCTGTTTTTT
CASSQAYGELFF
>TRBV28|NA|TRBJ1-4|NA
TGTGCCAGCAGCTTAGGGGGGTATGGCCGGGATGAAAAACTGTTTTTT
CASSLGGYGRDEKLFF
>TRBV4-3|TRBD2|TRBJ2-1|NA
TGCGCCAGCAGCCGTCACTTCCGGGGGGAGGTGGGTTACAATGAGCAGTTCTTC
CASSRHFRGEVGYNEQFF
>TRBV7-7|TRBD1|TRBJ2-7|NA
TGTGCTAGCATCTCTAGGACAGGCCGGTTATCCTACGAGCAGTACTTC
CASISRTGRLSYEQYF
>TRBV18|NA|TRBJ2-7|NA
TGTGCCAGCTCACCACCGCCCGGACTACCTTACTACGAGCAGTACTTC
CASSPPPGLPYYEQYF